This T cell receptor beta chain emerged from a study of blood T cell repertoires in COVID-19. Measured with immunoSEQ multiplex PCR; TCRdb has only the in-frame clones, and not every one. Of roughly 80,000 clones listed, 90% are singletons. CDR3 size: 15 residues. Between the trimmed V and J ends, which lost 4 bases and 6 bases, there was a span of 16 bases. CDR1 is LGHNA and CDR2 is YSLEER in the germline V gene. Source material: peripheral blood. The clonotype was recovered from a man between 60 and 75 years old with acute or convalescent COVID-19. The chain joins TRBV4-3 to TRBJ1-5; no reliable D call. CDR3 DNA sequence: TGCGCCAGCAGCCCGGACTATTCCCCCGGTCAGCCCCAGCATTTT. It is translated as CASSPDYSPGQPQHF.